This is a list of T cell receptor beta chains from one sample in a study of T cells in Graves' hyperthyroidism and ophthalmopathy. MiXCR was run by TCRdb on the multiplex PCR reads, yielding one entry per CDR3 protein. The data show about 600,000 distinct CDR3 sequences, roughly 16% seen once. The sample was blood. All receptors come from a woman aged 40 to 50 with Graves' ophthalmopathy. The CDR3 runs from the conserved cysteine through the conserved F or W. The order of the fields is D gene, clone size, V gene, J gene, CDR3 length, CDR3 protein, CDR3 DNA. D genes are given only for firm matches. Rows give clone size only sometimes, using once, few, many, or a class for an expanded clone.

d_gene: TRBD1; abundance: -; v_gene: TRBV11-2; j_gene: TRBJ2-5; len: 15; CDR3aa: CASSYHGTGAETQYF; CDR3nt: TGTGCCAGCAGCTACCACGGGACAGGGGCCGAGACCCAGTACTTC
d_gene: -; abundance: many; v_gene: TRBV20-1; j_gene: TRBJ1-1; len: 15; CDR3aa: CSASALATANTEAFF; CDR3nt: TGCAGTGCTAGTGCCTTAGCGACGGCGAACACTGAAGCTTTCTTT
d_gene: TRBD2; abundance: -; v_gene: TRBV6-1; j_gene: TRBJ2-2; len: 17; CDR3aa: CATTTSGGPRGTGELFF; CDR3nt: TGTGCCACCACTACTAGCGGGGGGCCAAGAGGCACCGGGGAGCTGTTTTTT
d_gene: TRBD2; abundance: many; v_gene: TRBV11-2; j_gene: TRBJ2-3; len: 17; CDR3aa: CASSLEVSGGPLGTQYF; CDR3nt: TGTGCCAGCAGCTTAGAAGTTAGCGGGGGGCCCCTCGGGACGCAGTATTTT
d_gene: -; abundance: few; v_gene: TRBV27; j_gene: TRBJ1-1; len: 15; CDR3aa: CASSWHEGGETEAFF; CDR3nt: TGTGCCAGCAGTTGGCATGAGGGAGGAGAGACTGAAGCTTTCTTT
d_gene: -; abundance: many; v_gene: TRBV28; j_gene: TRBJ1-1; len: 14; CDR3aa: CASRPGDGDTEAFF; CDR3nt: TGTGCCAGCAGACCAGGGGATGGGGACACTGAAGCTTTCTTT
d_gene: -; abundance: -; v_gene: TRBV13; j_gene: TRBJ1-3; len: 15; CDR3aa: CASTPGYHSGNTIYF; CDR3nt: TGTGCCAGCACGCCAGGTTACCACTCTGGAAACACCATATATTTT
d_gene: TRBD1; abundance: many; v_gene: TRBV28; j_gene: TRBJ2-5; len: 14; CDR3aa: CASRVRQGGETQYF; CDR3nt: TGTGCCAGCAGAGTCCGACAGGGCGGAGAGACCCAGTACTTC
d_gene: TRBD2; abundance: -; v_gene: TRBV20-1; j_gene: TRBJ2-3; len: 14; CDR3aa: CSARFAGVRDTQYF; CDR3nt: TGCAGTGCTAGATTCGCGGGAGTACGGGATACGCAGTATTTT
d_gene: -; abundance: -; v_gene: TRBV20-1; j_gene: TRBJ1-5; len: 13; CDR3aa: CSASSQAGQPQHF; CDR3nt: TGCAGTGCCAGCTCACAGGCCGGTCAGCCCCAGCATTTT
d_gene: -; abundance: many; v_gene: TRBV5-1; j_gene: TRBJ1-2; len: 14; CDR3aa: CASSLVAGEDGYTF; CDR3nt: TGCGCCAGCAGCTTGGTCGCAGGGGAGGATGGCTACACCTTC
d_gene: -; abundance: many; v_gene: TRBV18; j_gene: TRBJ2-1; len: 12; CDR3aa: CASSSYYNEQFF; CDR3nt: TGTGCCAGCTCATCTTACTACAATGAGCAGTTCTTC
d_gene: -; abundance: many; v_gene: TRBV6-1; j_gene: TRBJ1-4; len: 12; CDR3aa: CASSGTNEKLFF; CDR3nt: TGTGCCAGCAGTGGGACAAATGAAAAACTGTTTTTT
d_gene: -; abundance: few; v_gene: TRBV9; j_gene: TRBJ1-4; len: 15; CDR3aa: CASSVGVATNEKLFF; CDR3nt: TGTGCCAGCAGCGTAGGGGTTGCAACTAATGAAAAACTGTTTTTT
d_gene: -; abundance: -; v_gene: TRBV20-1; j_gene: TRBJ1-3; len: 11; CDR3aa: CSASAVNTIYF; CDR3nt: TGCAGTGCTAGTGCTGTAAACACCATATATTTT
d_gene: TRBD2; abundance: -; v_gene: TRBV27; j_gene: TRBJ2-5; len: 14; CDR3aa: CASSWTSGSGTQYF; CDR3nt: TGTGCCAGCAGCTGGACTAGCGGCTCCGGGACCCAGTACTTC
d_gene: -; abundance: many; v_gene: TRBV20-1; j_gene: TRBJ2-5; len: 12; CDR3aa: CSAVKDRETQYF; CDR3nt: TGCAGTGCTGTCAAGGACCGGGAGACCCAGTACTTC
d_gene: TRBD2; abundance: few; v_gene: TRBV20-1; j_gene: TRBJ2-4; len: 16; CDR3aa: CSARTGTRGAKNIQYF; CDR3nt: TGCAGTGCTAGAACGGGGACTAGGGGGGCCAAAAACATTCAGTACTTC
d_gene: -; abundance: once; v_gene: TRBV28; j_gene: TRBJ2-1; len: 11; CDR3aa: CANSSPTEQFF; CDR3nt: TGTGCCAACAGTTCCCCCACTGAGCAGTTCTTC
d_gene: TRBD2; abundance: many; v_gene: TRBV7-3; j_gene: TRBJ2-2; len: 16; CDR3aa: CASSPSIAGGLGELFF; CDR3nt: TGTGCCAGCAGCCCGTCAATAGCGGGAGGCCTCGGGGAGCTGTTTTTT
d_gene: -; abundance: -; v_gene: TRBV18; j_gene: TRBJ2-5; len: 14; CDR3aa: CASSPLTGQETQYF; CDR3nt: TGTGCCAGCTCACCATTGACAGGCCAAGAGACTCAGTACTTC
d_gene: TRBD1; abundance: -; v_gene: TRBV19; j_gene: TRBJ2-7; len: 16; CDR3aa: CASSIVGGTGAYEQYF; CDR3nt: TGTGCCAGTAGTATAGTAGGGGGGACAGGAGCCTACGAGCAGTACTTC
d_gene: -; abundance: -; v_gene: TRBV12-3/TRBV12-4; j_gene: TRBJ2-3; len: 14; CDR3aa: CASDEGGGSDTQYF; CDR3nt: TGTGCCAGCGATGAGGGGGGGGGGTCAGATACGCAGTATTTT
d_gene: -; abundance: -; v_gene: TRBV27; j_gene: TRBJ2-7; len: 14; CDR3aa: CASRETGPIYEQYF; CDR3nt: TGTGCCAGCAGGGAGACTGGCCCAATCTACGAGCAGTACTTC
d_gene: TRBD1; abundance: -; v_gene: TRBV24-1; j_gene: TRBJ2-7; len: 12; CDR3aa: CAIGTGWNEQYF; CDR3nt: TGTGCCATCGGGACAGGGTGGAATGAGCAGTACTTC
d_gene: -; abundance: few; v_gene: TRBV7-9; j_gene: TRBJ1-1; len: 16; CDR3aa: CASSPLGEGLSTEAFF; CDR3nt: TGTGCCAGCAGCCCCCTGGGGGAGGGGCTGAGCACTGAAGCTTTCTTT
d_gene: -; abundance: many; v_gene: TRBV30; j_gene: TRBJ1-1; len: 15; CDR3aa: CAYSKQGPWRTEAFF; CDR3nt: TGTGCCTACTCGAAACAGGGTCCGTGGCGCACTGAAGCTTTCTTT
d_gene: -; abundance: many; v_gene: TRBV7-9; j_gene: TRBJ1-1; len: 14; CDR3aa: CASSHLTANTEAFF; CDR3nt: TGTGCCAGCAGCCATCTTACAGCGAACACTGAAGCTTTCTTT
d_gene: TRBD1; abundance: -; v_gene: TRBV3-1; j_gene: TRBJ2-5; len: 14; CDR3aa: CASSQRYRGETQYF; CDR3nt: TGTGCCAGCAGCCAAAGGTACAGGGGAGAGACCCAGTACTTC
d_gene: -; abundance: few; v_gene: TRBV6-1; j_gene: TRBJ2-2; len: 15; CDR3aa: CASSYVKADTGELFF; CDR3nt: TGTGCCAGCAGTTATGTAAAGGCGGACACCGGGGAGCTGTTTTTT
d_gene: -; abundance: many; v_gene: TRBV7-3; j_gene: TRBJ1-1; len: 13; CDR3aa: CASSLGPDTEAFF; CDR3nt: TGTGCCAGCAGTCTGGGCCCTGACACTGAAGCTTTCTTT
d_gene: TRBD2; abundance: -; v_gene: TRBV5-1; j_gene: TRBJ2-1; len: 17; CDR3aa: CASSWGLRAGGCHEQFF; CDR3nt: TGCGCCAGCAGCTGGGGGTTGAGAGCGGGAGGTTGCCATGAGCAGTTCTTC
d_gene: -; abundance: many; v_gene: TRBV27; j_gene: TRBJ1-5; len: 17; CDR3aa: CASSLNPIRSGSEPQHF; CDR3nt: TGTGCCAGCAGTTTAAACCCCATTAGGAGCGGTAGTGAGCCCCAGCATTTT
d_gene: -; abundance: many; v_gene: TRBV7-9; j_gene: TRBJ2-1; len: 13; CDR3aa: CASSSGRATEQFF; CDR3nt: TGTGCCAGCAGCTCCGGTAGGGCAACTGAGCAGTTCTTC
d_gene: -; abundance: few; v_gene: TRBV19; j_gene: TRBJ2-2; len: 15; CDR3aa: CASTPQWVDTGELFF; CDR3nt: TGTGCCAGTACCCCCCAATGGGTAGACACCGGGGAGCTGTTTTTT
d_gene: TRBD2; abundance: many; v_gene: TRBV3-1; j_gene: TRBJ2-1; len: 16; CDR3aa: CASSPRTSGSGNEQFF; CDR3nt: TGTGCCAGCAGCCCAAGGACTAGCGGGTCGGGCAATGAGCAGTTCTTC
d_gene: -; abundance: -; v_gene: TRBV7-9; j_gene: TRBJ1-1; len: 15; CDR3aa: CASSLFRDLNTEAFF; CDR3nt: TGTGCCAGCAGCTTATTCAGGGACTTGAACACTGAAGCTTTCTTT
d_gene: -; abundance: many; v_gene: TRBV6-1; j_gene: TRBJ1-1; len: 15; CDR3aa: CASIRTTFLYTEAFF; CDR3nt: TGTGCCAGCATAAGGACAACCTTCCTTTACACTGAAGCTTTCTTT
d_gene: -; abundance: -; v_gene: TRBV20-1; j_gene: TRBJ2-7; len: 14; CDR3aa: CSASRAGSSYEQYF; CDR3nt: TGCAGTGCTAGTAGGGCGGGGAGCTCCTACGAGCAGTACTTC
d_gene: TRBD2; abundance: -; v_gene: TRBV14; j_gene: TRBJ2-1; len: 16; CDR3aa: CASSQPLGLAGGLQFF; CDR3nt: TGTGCCAGCAGCCAACCCCTGGGTTTAGCGGGAGGGCTCCAGTTCTTC
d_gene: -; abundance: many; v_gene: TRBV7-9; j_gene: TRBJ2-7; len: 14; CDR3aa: CASSLVPAYYEQYF; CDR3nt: TGTGCCAGCAGCTTAGTCCCAGCGTACTACGAGCAGTACTTC
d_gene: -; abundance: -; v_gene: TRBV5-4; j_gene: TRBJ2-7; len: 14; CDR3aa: CASKTWDTNYEQYF; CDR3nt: TGTGCCAGCAAGACTTGGGATACCAACTACGAGCAGTACTTC
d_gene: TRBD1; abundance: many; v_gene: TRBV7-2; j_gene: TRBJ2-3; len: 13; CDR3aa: CASSIQGGDTQYF; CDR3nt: TGTGCCAGCAGCATACAGGGGGGAGATACGCAGTATTTT
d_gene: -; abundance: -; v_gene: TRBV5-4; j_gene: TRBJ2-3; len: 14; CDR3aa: CASSPTFTTDTQYF; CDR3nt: TGTGCCAGCAGCCCCACATTTACCACAGATACGCAGTATTTT
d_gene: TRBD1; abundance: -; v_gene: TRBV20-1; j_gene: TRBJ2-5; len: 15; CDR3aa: CSARALGQTQETQYF; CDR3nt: TGCAGTGCTAGAGCCTTGGGACAGACACAAGAGACCCAGTACTTC
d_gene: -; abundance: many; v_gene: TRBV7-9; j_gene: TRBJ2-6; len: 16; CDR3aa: CASSHKRGLGANVLTF; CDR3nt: TGTGCCAGCAGCCACAAACGGGGGCTCGGGGCCAACGTCCTGACTTTC
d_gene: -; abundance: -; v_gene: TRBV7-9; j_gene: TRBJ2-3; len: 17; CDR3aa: CASSLGTGRGRTDTQYF; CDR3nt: TGTGCCAGCAGCTTAGGTACGGGTCGTGGCCGCACAGATACGCAGTATTTT
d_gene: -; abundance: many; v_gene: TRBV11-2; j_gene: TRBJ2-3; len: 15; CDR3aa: CASSLPRQDPDTQYF; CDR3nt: TGTGCCAGCAGCCTCCCCAGACAGGATCCAGATACGCAGTATTTT
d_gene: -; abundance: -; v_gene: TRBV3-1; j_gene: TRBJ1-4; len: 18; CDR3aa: CASSPLTGPFATNEKLFF; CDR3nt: TGTGCCAGCAGCCCATTAACAGGGCCCTTTGCAACTAATGAAAAACTGTTTTTT
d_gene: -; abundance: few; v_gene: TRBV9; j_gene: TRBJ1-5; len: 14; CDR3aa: CASSVDPENQPQHF; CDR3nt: TGTGCCAGCAGCGTAGACCCGGAAAATCAGCCCCAGCATTTT
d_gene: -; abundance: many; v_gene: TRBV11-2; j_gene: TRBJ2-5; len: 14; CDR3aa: CANSLSASQKTQYF; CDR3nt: TGTGCCAACAGCTTAAGCGCGAGTCAAAAGACCCAGTACTTC
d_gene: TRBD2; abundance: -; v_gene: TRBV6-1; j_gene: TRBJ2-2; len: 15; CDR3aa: CASIAGGTNTGELFF; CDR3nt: TGTGCCAGCATAGCGGGGGGCACGAACACCGGGGAGCTGTTTTTT